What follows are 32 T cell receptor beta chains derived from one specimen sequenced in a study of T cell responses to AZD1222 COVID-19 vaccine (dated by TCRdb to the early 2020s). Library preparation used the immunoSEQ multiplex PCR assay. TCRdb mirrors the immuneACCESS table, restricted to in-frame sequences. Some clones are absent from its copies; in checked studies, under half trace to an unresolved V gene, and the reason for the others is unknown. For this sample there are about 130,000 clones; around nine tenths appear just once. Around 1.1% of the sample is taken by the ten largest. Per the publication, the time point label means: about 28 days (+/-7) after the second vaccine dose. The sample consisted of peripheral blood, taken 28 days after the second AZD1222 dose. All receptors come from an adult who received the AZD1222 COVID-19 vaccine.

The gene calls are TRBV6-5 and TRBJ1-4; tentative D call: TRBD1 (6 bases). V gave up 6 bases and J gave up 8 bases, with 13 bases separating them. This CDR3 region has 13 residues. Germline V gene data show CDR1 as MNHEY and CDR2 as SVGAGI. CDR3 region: CASRLGQFEKLFF. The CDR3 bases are TGTGCCAGCAGACTGGGACAATTCGAAAAACTGTTTTTT.

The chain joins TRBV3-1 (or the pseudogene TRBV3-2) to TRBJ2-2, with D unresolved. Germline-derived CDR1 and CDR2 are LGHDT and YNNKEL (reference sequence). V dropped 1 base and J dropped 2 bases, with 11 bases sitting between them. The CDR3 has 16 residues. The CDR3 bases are TGTGCCAGCAGCCAAGTCTGGGCAGACAACACCGGGGAGCTGTTTTTT. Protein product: CASSQVWADNTGELFF.

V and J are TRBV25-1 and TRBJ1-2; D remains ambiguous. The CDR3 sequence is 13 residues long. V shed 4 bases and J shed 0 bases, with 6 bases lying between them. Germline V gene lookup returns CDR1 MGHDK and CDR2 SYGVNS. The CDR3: CASSVGPNYGYTF. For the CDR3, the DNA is TGTGCCAGCAGTGTTGGTCCTAACTATGGCTACACCTTC.

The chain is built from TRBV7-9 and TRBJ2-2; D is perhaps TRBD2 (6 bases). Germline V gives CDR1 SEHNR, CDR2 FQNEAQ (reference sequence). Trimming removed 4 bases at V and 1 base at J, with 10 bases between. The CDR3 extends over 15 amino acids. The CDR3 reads CASSSLRENTGELFF. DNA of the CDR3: TGTGCCAGCAGCTCCCTGCGGGAGAACACCGGGGAGCTGTTTTTT.

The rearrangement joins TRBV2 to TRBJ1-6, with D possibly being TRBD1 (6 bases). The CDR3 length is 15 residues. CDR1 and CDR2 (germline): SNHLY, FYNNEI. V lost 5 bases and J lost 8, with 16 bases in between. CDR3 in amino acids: CASSQQGRSDSPLHF. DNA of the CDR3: TGTGCCAGCAGTCAACAGGGACGTTCGGATTCACCCCTCCACTTT.

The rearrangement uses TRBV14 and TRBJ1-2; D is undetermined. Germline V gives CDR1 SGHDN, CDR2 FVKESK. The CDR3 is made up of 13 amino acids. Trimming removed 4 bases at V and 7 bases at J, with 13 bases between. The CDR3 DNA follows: TGTGCCAGCAGCCCAACAATATCGTCTGGCTACACCTTC. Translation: CASSPTISSGYTF.

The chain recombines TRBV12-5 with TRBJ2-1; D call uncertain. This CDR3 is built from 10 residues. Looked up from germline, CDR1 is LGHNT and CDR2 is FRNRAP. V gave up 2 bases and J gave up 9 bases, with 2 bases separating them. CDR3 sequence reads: CASGLSEQFF. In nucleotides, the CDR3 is TGTGCTAGTGGTTTGTCTGAGCAGTTCTTC. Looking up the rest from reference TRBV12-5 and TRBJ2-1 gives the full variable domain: DARVTQTPRHKVTEMGQEVTMRCQPILGHNTVFWYRQTMMQGLELLAYFRNRAPLDDSGMPKDRFSAEMPDATLATLKIQPSEPRDSAVYFCASGLSEQFFGPGTRLTVL.

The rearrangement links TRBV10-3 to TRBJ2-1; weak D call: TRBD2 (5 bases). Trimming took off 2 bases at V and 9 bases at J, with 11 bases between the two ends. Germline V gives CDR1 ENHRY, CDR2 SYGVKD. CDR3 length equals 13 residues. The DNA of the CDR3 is TGTGCCATCAGTGAGGAGCGGACTGGTGAGCAGTTCTTC. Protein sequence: CAISEERTGEQFF.

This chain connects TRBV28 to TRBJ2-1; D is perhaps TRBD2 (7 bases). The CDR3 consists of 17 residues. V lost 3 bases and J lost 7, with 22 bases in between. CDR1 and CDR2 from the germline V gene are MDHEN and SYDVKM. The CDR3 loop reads CASSFRSGTQGGNEQFF. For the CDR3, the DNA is TGTGCCAGCAGTTTTCGGTCGGGGACACAGGGAGGGAATGAGCAGTTCTTC.

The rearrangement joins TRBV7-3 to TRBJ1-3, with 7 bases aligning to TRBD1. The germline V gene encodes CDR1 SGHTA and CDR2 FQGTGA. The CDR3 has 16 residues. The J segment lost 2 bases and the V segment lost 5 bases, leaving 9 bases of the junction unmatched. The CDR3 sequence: CASSLSPGGPGNTIYF. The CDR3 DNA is TGTGCCAGCAGCCTCAGCCCAGGGGGGCCTGGAAACACCATATATTTT.

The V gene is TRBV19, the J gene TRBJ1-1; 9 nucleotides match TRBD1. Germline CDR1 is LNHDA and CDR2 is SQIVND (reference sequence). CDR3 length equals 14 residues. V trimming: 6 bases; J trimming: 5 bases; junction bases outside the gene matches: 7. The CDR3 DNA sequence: TGTGCCAGTAGCCAACAGGGGGCCAAGACTGAAGCTTTCTTT. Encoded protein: CASSQQGAKTEAFF.

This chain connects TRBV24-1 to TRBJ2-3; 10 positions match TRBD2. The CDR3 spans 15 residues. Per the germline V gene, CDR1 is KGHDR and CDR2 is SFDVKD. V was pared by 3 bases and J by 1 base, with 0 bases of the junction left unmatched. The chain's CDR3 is CATSDGTSGTDTQYF. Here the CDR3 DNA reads TGTGCCACCAGTGATGGGACTAGCGGCACAGATACGCAGTATTTT.

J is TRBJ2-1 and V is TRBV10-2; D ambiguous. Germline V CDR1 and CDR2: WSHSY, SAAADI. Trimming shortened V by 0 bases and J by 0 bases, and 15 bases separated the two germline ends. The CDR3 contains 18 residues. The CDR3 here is CASSESRSTISSYNEQFF. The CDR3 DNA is TGCGCCAGCAGTGAGTCCCGGTCTACCATCAGCTCCTACAATGAGCAGTTCTTC.

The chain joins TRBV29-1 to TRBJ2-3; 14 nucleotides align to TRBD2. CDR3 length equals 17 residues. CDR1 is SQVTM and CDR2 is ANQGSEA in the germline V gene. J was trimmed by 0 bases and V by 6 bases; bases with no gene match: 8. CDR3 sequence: CSVTGTSGSLSTDTQYF. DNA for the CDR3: TGCAGCGTAACCGGGACTAGCGGGAGTTTAAGCACAGATACGCAGTATTTT.

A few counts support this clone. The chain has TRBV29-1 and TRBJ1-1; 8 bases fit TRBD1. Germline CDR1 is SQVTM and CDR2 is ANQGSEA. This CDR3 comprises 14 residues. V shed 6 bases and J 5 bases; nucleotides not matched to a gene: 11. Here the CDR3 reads CSVAGGGSTTEAFF. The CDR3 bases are TGCAGCGTGGCAGGGGGCGGCTCAACTACTGAAGCTTTCTTT.

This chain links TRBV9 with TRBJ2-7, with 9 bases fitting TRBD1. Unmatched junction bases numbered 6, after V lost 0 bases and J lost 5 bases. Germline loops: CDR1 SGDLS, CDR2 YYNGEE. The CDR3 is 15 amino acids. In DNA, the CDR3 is TGTGCCAGCAGCGTAGAGGGGGGGACAGGGCACGAGCAGTACTTC. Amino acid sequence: CASSVEGGTGHEQYF.

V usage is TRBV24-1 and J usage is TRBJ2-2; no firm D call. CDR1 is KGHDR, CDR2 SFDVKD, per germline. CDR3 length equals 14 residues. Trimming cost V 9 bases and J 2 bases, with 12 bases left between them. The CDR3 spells CATGVWGNTGELFF. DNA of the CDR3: TGTGCCACCGGGGTTTGGGGTAACACCGGGGAGCTGTTTTTT.

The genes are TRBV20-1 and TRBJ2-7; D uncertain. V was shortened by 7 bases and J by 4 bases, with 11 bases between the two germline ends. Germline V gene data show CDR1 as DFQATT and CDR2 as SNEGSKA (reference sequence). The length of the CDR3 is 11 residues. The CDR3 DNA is TGCAGTGTTGTCCCGAGGTACGAGCAGTACTTC. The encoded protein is CSVVPRYEQYF.

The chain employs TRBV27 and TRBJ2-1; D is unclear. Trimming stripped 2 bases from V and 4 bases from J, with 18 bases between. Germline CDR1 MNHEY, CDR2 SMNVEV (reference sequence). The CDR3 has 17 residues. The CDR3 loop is CASSLRLALIRYNEQFF. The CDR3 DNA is TGTGCCAGCAGTTTAAGATTAGCCCTGATAAGGTACAATGAGCAGTTCTTC.

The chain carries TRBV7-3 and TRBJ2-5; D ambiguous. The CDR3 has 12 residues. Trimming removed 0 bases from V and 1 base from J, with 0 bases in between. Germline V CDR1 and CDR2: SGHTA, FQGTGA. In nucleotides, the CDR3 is TGTGCCAGCAGCTTAACCCAAGAGACCCAGTACTTC. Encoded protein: CASSLTQETQYF.

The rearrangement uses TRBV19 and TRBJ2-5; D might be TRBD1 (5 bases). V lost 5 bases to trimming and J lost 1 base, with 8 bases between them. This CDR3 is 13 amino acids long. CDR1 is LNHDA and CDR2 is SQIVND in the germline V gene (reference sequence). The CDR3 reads CASSETAQETQYF. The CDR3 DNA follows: TGTGCCAGTAGTGAGACAGCCCAAGAGACCCAGTACTTC.

The CDR3 loop is CASSPSSGANTGELFF. The CDR3 DNA sequence: TGCGCCAGCAGCCCATCTAGCGGGGCCAACACCGGGGAGCTGTTTTTT. This chain uses TRBV5-1 with TRBJ2-2; 9 bases are shared with TRBD2. The junction had 6 bases not matched to a gene; V was cut back by 4 bases and J by 2 bases. In germline, CDR1 is SGHRS, CDR2 YFSETQ. The CDR3 runs to 16 residues.

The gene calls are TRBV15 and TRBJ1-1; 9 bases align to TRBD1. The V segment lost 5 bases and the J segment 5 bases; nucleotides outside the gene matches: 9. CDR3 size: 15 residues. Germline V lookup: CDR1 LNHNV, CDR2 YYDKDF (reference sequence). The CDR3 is CATSGRQGGGTEAFF. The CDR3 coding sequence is TGTGCCACCAGCGGCCGACAGGGGGGGGGAACTGAAGCTTTCTTT.

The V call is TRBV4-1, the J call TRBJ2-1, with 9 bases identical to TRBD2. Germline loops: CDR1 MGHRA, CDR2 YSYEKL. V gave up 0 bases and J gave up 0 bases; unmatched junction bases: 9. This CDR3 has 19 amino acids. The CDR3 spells CASSQESGLATSSYNEQFF. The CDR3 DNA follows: TGCGCCAGCAGCCAAGAGTCGGGACTAGCAACCTCCTCCTACAATGAGCAGTTCTTC.

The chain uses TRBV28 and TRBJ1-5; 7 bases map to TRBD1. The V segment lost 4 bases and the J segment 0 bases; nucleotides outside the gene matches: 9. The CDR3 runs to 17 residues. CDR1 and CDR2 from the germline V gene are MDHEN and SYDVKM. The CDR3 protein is CASSSLTGPYSNQPQHF. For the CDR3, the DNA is TGTGCCAGCAGTTCTTTGACAGGGCCATATAGCAATCAGCCCCAGCATTTT.

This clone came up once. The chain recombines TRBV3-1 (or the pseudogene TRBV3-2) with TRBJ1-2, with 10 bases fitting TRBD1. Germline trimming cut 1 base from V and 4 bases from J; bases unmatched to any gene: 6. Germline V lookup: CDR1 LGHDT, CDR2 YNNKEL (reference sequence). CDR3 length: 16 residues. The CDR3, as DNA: TGTGCCAGCAGCCAAGGGTACCGGGACAGGGGCTATGGCTACACCTTC. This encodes CASSQGYRDRGYGYTF.

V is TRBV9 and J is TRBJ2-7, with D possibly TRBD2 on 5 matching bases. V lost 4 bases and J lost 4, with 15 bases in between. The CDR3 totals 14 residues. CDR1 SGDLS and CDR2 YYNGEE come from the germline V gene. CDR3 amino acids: CASSPALTGYEQYF. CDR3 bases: TGTGCCAGCAGCCCCGCGCTGACGGGGTACGAGCAGTACTTC.

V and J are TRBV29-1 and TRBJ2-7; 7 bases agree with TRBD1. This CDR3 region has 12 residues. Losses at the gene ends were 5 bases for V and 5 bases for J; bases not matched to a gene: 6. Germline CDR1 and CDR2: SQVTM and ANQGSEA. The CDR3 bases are TGCAGCGTTCGACAGGGCCTCCACGAGCAGTACTTC. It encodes CSVRQGLHEQYF.

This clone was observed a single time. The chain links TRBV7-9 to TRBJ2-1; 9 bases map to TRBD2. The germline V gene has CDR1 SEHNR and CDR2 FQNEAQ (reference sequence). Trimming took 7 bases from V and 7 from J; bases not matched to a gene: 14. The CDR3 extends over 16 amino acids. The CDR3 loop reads CASTLSGSFDENEQFF. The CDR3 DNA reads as TGTGCCAGCACCCTTAGCGGGAGCTTCGATGAGAATGAGCAGTTCTTC.

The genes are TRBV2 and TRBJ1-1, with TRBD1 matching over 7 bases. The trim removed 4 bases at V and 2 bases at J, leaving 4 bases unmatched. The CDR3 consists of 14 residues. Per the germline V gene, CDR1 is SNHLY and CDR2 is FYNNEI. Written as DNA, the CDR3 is TGTGCCAGCAGTGGGGACAGCATTAACACTGAAGCTTTCTTT. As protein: CASSGDSINTEAFF.

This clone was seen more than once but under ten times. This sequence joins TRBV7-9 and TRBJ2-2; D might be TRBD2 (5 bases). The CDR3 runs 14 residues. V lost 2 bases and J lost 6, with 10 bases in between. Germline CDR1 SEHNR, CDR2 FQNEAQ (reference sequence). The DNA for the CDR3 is TGTGCCAGCAGCTTATCCGTCGGGGCCGGGGAGCTGTTTTTT. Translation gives CASSLSVGAGELFF.

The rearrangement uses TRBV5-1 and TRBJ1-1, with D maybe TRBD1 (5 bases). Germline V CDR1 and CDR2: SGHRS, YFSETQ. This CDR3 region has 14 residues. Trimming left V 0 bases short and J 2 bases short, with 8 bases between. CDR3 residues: CASSLERGNTEAFF. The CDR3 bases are TGCGCCAGCAGCTTGGAGCGGGGCAACACTGAAGCTTTCTTT.